Following are 20 T cell receptor beta chains from one sample sequenced in a study of blood T cells in healthy people across ages. Primers used in a second PCR of roughly 6 to 11 cycles were a sample-barcoded 5' primer and a J-beta primer mix. TCRdb analysed the 5' RACE reads with MiXCR anew, one entry per CDR3 protein. The data hold roughly 800,000 distinct CDR3 sequences, with around 25% observed a single time. The sample was also reused in another study, on T cells of mothers and their children.

The sequencing sample was made of blood. The receptors here all came from a boy younger than 18 in good health.

This chain links TRBV25-1 with TRBJ2-7; 10 bases fit TRBD1. Germline trimming cut 9 bases from V and 7 bases from J; bases unmatched to any gene: 9. The CDR3 totals 13 residues. CDR1 MGHDK and CDR2 SYGVNS come from the germline V gene. The CDR3: CARSGTGVREQYF. The CDR3 region has the DNA TGTGCCAGATCCGGGACAGGGGTTAGGGAGCAGTACTTC.

This clonotype showed up just a few times. The V call is TRBV18, the J call TRBJ1-1; the D is unclear. The CDR3 has 15 residues. The germline gives CDR1 KGHSH, CDR2 LQKENI. V dropped 3 bases and J dropped 1 base, with 12 bases sitting between them. CDR3 region: CASSPPNPTNTEAFF. CDR3 bases: TGTGCCAGCTCACCCCCTAATCCCACGAACACTGAAGCTTTCTTT.

The chain recombines TRBV7-9 with TRBJ1-6, with a possible D match to TRBD1 (6 bases). The ends were cut back, 7 bases at V and 6 bases at J, with 13 bases in the middle. Germline V gene sequence: CDR1 SEHNR, CDR2 FQNEAQ (reference sequence). There are 14 residues in the CDR3. This CDR3 is CASNERTANSPLHF. The CDR3 DNA sequence: TGTGCCAGCAACGAAAGGACAGCTAATTCACCCCTCCACTTT.

The V call is TRBV12-3 or TRBV12-4, the J call TRBJ2-2; D is perhaps TRBD2 (6 bases). V was cut by 3 bases and J by 0 bases, with 11 bases left in between. This CDR3 has 16 residues. The CDR3 coding sequence is TGTGCCAGCAGTTTCCGGGACTTGCCGAACACCGGGGAGCTGTTTTTT. As protein: CASSFRDLPNTGELFF.

This clonotype appeared a few times. The chain uses TRBV12-3 or TRBV12-4 and TRBJ2-3; a weak D match, TRBD2 (6 bases). V shed 3 bases and J shed 5 bases, with 15 bases lying between them. CDR3 size: 15 residues. The CDR3 DNA reads TGTGCCAGCAGTTTGGGCGGGGTGGGGGGAGATACGCAGTATTTT. Translation gives CASSLGGVGGDTQYF.

The chain recombines TRBV9 with TRBJ2-7; D is unresolved. The CDR3 spans 14 residues. V gave up 0 bases and J gave up 0 bases, with 7 bases separating them. Germline CDR1 reads SGDLS; CDR2 reads YYNGEE. As DNA, the CDR3 is TGTGCCAGCAGCGTAGGATGGAGCTCCTACGAGCAGTACTTC. This translates into CASSVGWSSYEQYF.

This clonotype was counted a few times. J is TRBJ2-7 and V is TRBV7-9, with TRBD2 matching over 16 bases. CDR1 and CDR2 from the germline V gene are SEHNR and FQNEAQ (reference sequence). The junction had 8 bases not matched to a gene; V was cut back by 5 bases and J by 4 bases. The CDR3 loop spans 17 amino acids. Here the CDR3 DNA reads TGTGCCAGCAGCCCGGGACTAGCGGGAGGGCCAGGGTACGAGCAGTACTTC. This sequence encodes CASSPGLAGGPGYEQYF.

The chain combines TRBV13 with TRBJ2-5; TRBD1 agrees at 9 bases. The CDR3 spans 16 residues. Germline CDR1 PRHDT, CDR2 FYEKMQ (reference sequence). The J segment lost 8 bases and the V segment lost 5 bases, leaving 15 bases of the junction unmatched. CDR3 sequence reads: CASSPGTGTLVSTQYF. CDR3 bases: TGTGCCAGCAGCCCTGGGACAGGGACCCTGGTGTCCACCCAGTACTTC.

In this sample, this clonotype turned up a few times. The chain uses TRBV6-6 and TRBJ1-2; D not certain. CDR1 MNHNY and CDR2 SVGAGI come from the germline V gene (reference sequence). The CDR3 is 16 residues long. Between the trimmed V and J ends, which lost 0 bases and 4 bases, there was a span of 15 bases. The CDR3 region has the DNA TGTGCCAGCAGTTACTCAGGTCCCGGACCTCCCTATGGCTACACCTTC. Translated, it gives CASSYSGPGPPYGYTF.

The sample holds a few counts of this clonotype. The chain employs TRBV29-1 and TRBJ2-5, with D possibly matching TRBD1 (5 bases). There are 13 residues in the CDR3. Germline V CDR1 and CDR2: SQVTM, ANQGSEA. The V and J ends lost 5 bases and 4 bases respectively, with 14 bases between them. CDR3: CSVPQGIGETQYF. The DNA for the CDR3 is TGCAGCGTTCCCCAGGGAATCGGAGAGACCCAGTACTTC.

The table lists this clonotype with a few counts. The V and J genes are TRBV4-1 and TRBJ2-2; 7 bases agree with TRBD1. CDR1 is MGHRA, CDR2 YSYEKL, per germline. V lost 5 bases and J lost 7; bases outside the gene matches: 13. The CDR3 runs 16 residues. The CDR3 coding sequence is TGCGCCAGCAGCTCAAACCGGGACAGTCTATTCGGGGAGCTGTTTTTT. This sequence encodes CASSSNRDSLFGELFF.

This chain uses TRBV5-1 with TRBJ2-1; 8 bases map to TRBD2. The CDR3 runs to 14 residues. Looked up from germline, CDR1 is SGHRS and CDR2 is YFSETQ. V dropped 4 bases and J dropped 9; count of bases not matched to a gene: 9. CDR3 DNA sequence: TGCGCCAGCAGCCTCAGCGGGAGTTCAAGTGAGCAGTTCTTC. Protein: CASSLSGSSSEQFF.

The sample holds a few counts of this clonotype. The V and J genes are TRBV28 and TRBJ2-6, with D possibly TRBD2 on 7 matching bases. This CDR3 has 17 amino acids. CDR1 and CDR2 (germline): MDHEN, SYDVKM. With 4 bases removed from V and 0 bases from J, the gap between germline ends came to 13 bases. The CDR3 spells CASSWAGAPSGANVLTF. CDR3 in DNA: TGTGCCAGCAGTTGGGCGGGGGCACCCTCTGGGGCCAACGTCCTGACTTTC.

V gene TRBV6-1 combines with J gene TRBJ2-1, with D tentatively TRBD2 (5 bases). CDR1 MNHNS and CDR2 SASEGT come from the germline V gene. The CDR3 sequence is 12 residues long. Trimming left V 2 bases short and J 10 bases short, with 9 bases between. CDR3 loop: CASSEFEGEQFF. For the CDR3, the DNA is TGTGCCAGCAGTGAATTTGAGGGCGAGCAGTTCTTC.

The chain couples TRBV5-1 to TRBJ2-5; TRBD1 matches 9 bases. V dropped 4 bases and J dropped 2; count of bases not matched to a gene: 6. The CDR3 runs 15 residues. CDR1 is SGHRS and CDR2 is YFSETQ in the germline V gene. The CDR3 sequence: CASSLPGTGQETQYF. DNA of the CDR3: TGCGCCAGCAGCCTCCCGGGGACAGGGCAAGAGACCCAGTACTTC.

The V call is TRBV6-6, the J call TRBJ1-2; weak D call: TRBD1 (5 bases). Germline loops: CDR1 MNHNY, CDR2 SVGAGI (reference sequence). This CDR3 has 12 residues. The V and J ends lost 6 bases and 4 bases respectively, with 9 bases between them. The CDR3 protein is CASRATGYGYTF. CDR3 nucleotide sequence: TGTGCCAGCAGAGCAACAGGCTATGGCTACACCTTC.

V and J are TRBV27 and TRBJ1-6; D is undetermined. The CDR3 is made up of 14 amino acids. Germline V gene sequence: CDR1 MNHEY, CDR2 SMNVEV (reference sequence). V was clipped by 5 bases and J by 8 bases, with 13 bases between them. In nucleotides, the CDR3 is TGTGCCAGCAGTCCCCGGGAGGGCGATTCACCCCTCCACTTT. As protein: CASSPREGDSPLHF.

V and J are TRBV7-2 and TRBJ1-2; possibly TRBD1 for D (6 bases). CDR3 length: 16 residues. The V gene's germline CDR1 is SGHTA and CDR2 FQGNSA. The ends were cut back, 5 bases at V and 2 bases at J, with 18 bases in the middle. CDR3 sequence (DNA): TGTGCCAGCAGCCTAGGGGGAACGGGGCAAAACTATGGCTACACCTTC. Protein sequence: CASSLGGTGQNYGYTF.

Concerning this clonotype: Being one base from a much bigger clone, this may be a read error. This chain uses TRBV6-5 with TRBJ2-7; the match to TRBD2 covers 12 bases. V dropped 2 bases and J dropped 2; count of bases not matched to a gene: 1. Germline CDR1 reads MNHEY; CDR2 reads SVGAGI. The CDR3 runs to 15 residues. This CDR3 reads CASSYGLAGTYEQYF. The CDR3 DNA is TGTGCCAGCAGTTACGGACTAGCGGGAACCTACGAGCAGTACTTC.

The rearrangement links TRBV6-2 or TRBV6-3 to TRBJ2-3, with TRBD2 matching 7 bases. This CDR3 contains 15 residues. V lost 2 bases, J lost 4 bases, and 6 bases stayed unmatched. The germline gives CDR1 MNHEY, CDR2 SVGEGT. The CDR3 DNA reads as TGTGCCAGCAGTTACGCGGGAGCAGCACCAGATACGCAGTATTTT. Protein product: CASSYAGAAPDTQYF.